What follows describes a single TCR beta chain. The sample comes from a study of blood T cell repertoires in COVID-19. The V end was cut by 1 base, the J end by 0 bases, with 12 bases between. The CDR3 runs 16 residues. Germline CDR1 SEHNR, CDR2 FQNEAQ (reference sequence). Per the original methods: Reference gene primer amplification in the assay estimated nucleated cell counts. Using immunoSEQ multiplex PCR, the repertoire was profiled, and TCRdb retains in-frame clones only, with some absent. The V and J calls and clone size were taken over from that table, and D and trimming were inferred from the DNA. The sample lists some 200,000 clones; 75% to 80% were seen once.

The clonotype originates from a woman in her forties or fifties with active or convalescent COVID-19. Sequencing was done on a sample of peripheral blood. The rearrangement joins TRBV7-9 to TRBJ1-2; tentative D call: TRBD1 (6 bases). The CDR3 DNA reads TGTGCCAGCAGCTTAGACGCGGGGGCCGCTAACTATGGCTACACCTTC. Its protein product is CASSLDAGAANYGYTF.